These T cell receptor beta chains were read from a single sample in a study of T cells in Graves' hyperthyroidism and ophthalmopathy. Each CDR3 protein is one row after TCRdb ran MiXCR on the multiplex PCR reads. The sample carries a few hundred thousand distinct CDR3 sequences, 46% recorded once. The sample consisted of peripheral blood or thyroid tissue (not recorded which). These receptors were taken from a woman between 18 and 29 years old with Graves' hyperthyroidism. Each CDR3 is given with its conserved first and last residue. Each record gives: J gene, D gene, clone size, V gene, CDR3 DNA, CDR3 protein. A D gene is named only where the DNA matches it firmly. Size tells how often a clone was seen (once, few, many) or the class of an expanded clone, and some rows leave it out.

j_call: TRBJ1-5
d_call: -
clone_size: -
v_call: TRBV9
cdr3_nt: TGTGCCAGCAGCCAAGATCTGGGCGGCAGCAATCAGCCCCAGCATTTT
cdr3_aa: CASSQDLGGSNQPQHF

j_call: TRBJ1-2
d_call: -
clone_size: many
v_call: TRBV24-1
cdr3_nt: TGTGCCACCAGTGATCCTCATTTACCCTATGGCTACACCTTC
cdr3_aa: CATSDPHLPYGYTF

j_call: TRBJ1-5
d_call: -
clone_size: few
v_call: TRBV6-6
cdr3_nt: TGTGCCAGCAGTTACAGCACAGGGCAGCCCCAGCATTTT
cdr3_aa: CASSYSTGQPQHF

j_call: TRBJ1-2
d_call: -
clone_size: -
v_call: TRBV11-1
cdr3_nt: TGTGCCAGCAGCTCAAAGGGGGACTATGGCTACACCTTC
cdr3_aa: CASSSKGDYGYTF

j_call: TRBJ1-6
d_call: -
clone_size: -
v_call: TRBV25-1
cdr3_nt: TGTGCCAGCAGTTTAGGCAGGGTCGATAATTCACCCCTCCACTTT
cdr3_aa: CASSLGRVDNSPLHF

j_call: TRBJ2-7
d_call: TRBD1
clone_size: few
v_call: TRBV20-1
cdr3_nt: TGCAGTGCTAGAGCGGACAGGGGGCAAAGGGAGCAGTACTTC
cdr3_aa: CSARADRGQREQYF

j_call: TRBJ1-5
d_call: TRBD1
clone_size: -
v_call: TRBV29-1
cdr3_nt: TGCAGCGTTGGGACAGGGGGCAAGCAGCCCCAGCATTTT
cdr3_aa: CSVGTGGKQPQHF

j_call: TRBJ1-1
d_call: TRBD1
clone_size: few
v_call: TRBV7-8
cdr3_nt: TGTGCCAGCAGCTTAGCGCAGGGGGTGGGAACTGAAGCTTTCTTT
cdr3_aa: CASSLAQGVGTEAFF

j_call: TRBJ1-2
d_call: -
clone_size: -
v_call: TRBV9
cdr3_nt: TGTGCCAGCAGCGACGAGGGTGCAGCTAACTATGGCTACACCTTC
cdr3_aa: CASSDEGAANYGYTF

j_call: TRBJ2-5
d_call: -
clone_size: -
v_call: TRBV10-1
cdr3_nt: TGTGCCAGCAGTGACTCGACAGGTTTAGAGACCCAGTACTTC
cdr3_aa: CASSDSTGLETQYF

j_call: TRBJ2-7
d_call: -
clone_size: many
v_call: TRBV7-9
cdr3_nt: TGTGCCAGCAGCTTTCGAGGGAACTACGAGCAGTACTTC
cdr3_aa: CASSFRGNYEQYF

j_call: TRBJ1-3
d_call: -
clone_size: -
v_call: TRBV10-3
cdr3_nt: TGTGCCATCAGCAGGGGTCGGTCTGGAAACACCATATATTTT
cdr3_aa: CAISRGRSGNTIYF

j_call: TRBJ1-1
d_call: -
clone_size: few
v_call: TRBV19
cdr3_nt: TGTGCCAGCGTACCCATCCCGAGTGACACTGAAGCTTTCTTT
cdr3_aa: CASVPIPSDTEAFF

j_call: TRBJ2-5
d_call: TRBD2
clone_size: -
v_call: TRBV20-1
cdr3_nt: TGCAGTGCTGGAACCACTAGCGGGAGTCGAGAGACCCAGTACTTC
cdr3_aa: CSAGTTSGSRETQYF

j_call: TRBJ1-1
d_call: -
clone_size: few
v_call: TRBV29-1
cdr3_nt: TGCAGCGTTCTAGGGGCGGTGAACACTGAAGCTTTCTTT
cdr3_aa: CSVLGAVNTEAFF

j_call: TRBJ2-7
d_call: TRBD2
clone_size: few
v_call: TRBV20-1
cdr3_nt: TGCAGTGCCCCTGGGCCACTAGCGGTATCCTACGAGCAGTACTTC
cdr3_aa: CSAPGPLAVSYEQYF

j_call: TRBJ1-5
d_call: -
clone_size: -
v_call: TRBV20-1
cdr3_nt: TGCAGTGCTAGGCTCGCAGTGGGGGGCCGGCTCAATCAGCCCCAGCATTTT
cdr3_aa: CSARLAVGGRLNQPQHF

j_call: TRBJ1-2
d_call: TRBD1
clone_size: few
v_call: TRBV7-8
cdr3_nt: TGTGCCAGCAGCCCGCGGACAGGGGTTAACTATGGCTACACCTTC
cdr3_aa: CASSPRTGVNYGYTF

j_call: TRBJ1-1
d_call: TRBD1
clone_size: once
v_call: TRBV6-2/TRBV6-3
cdr3_nt: TGTGCCAGCTCACCCTACGAAGGGGGCACTAGGCCAACGAACACTGAAGCTTTCTTT
cdr3_aa: CASSPYEGGTRPTNTEAFF

j_call: TRBJ1-4
d_call: -
clone_size: -
v_call: TRBV7-2
cdr3_nt: TGTGCCAGCGGACTTTCTTTCAGTGTTAATGAAAAACTGTTTTTT
cdr3_aa: CASGLSFSVNEKLFF

j_call: TRBJ1-1
d_call: -
clone_size: -
v_call: TRBV2
cdr3_nt: TGTGCCAGCGGGTTTAAGGCCGGGAACACTGAAGCTTTCTTT
cdr3_aa: CASGFKAGNTEAFF

j_call: TRBJ2-7
d_call: TRBD1
clone_size: -
v_call: TRBV6-5
cdr3_nt: TGTGCCAGCAGTTACCGACAGGGCGGTGCGTACGAGCAGTACTTC
cdr3_aa: CASSYRQGGAYEQYF

j_call: TRBJ1-5
d_call: -
clone_size: -
v_call: TRBV6-4
cdr3_nt: TGTGCCAGCACGTGGAGTAGCAATCAGCCCCAGCATTTT
cdr3_aa: CASTWSSNQPQHF

j_call: TRBJ2-5
d_call: -
clone_size: many
v_call: TRBV29-1
cdr3_nt: TGCAGCGTTGAAGGGGCAGCACAAGAGACCCAGTACTTC
cdr3_aa: CSVEGAAQETQYF

j_call: TRBJ2-7
d_call: TRBD2
clone_size: -
v_call: TRBV6-1
cdr3_nt: TGTGCCAGCAGTGGGAGGACTAGCGGCGACGAGCAGTACTTC
cdr3_aa: CASSGRTSGDEQYF

j_call: TRBJ2-7
d_call: -
clone_size: -
v_call: TRBV7-6
cdr3_nt: TGTGCCAGCAGCCCACCGGACTACTCCTACGAGCAGTACTTC
cdr3_aa: CASSPPDYSYEQYF

j_call: TRBJ2-7
d_call: -
clone_size: few
v_call: TRBV2
cdr3_nt: TGTGCCAGCAGTGATTGGGGGATATCCTACGAGCAGTACTTC
cdr3_aa: CASSDWGISYEQYF

j_call: TRBJ2-2
d_call: -
clone_size: -
v_call: TRBV12-3/TRBV12-4
cdr3_nt: TGTGCCAGCAGTTCAGCGGGCTACACCGGGGAGCTGTTTTTT
cdr3_aa: CASSSAGYTGELFF

j_call: TRBJ2-1
d_call: -
clone_size: -
v_call: TRBV7-2
cdr3_nt: TGTGCCAGCAGCCCAATGGGAGAACTTGAGCAGTTCTTC
cdr3_aa: CASSPMGELEQFF

j_call: TRBJ1-1
d_call: -
clone_size: many
v_call: TRBV29-1
cdr3_nt: TGCAGCGTTGAAACCCAGGGGAACACTGAAGCTTTCTTT
cdr3_aa: CSVETQGNTEAFF

j_call: TRBJ2-2
d_call: TRBD1
clone_size: -
v_call: TRBV10-3
cdr3_nt: TGTGCCATCAGTGGGACAGGGGAGCTGCTTTTT
cdr3_aa: CAISGTGELLF

j_call: TRBJ2-5
d_call: -
clone_size: -
v_call: TRBV2
cdr3_nt: TGTGCCACCCTATCTAGCGTCCAAGAGACCCAGTACTTC
cdr3_aa: CATLSSVQETQYF

j_call: TRBJ1-1
d_call: -
clone_size: -
v_call: TRBV20-1
cdr3_nt: TGCAGTGCTAAACCGACAGAGAACACTGAAGCTTTCTTT
cdr3_aa: CSAKPTENTEAFF

j_call: TRBJ2-5
d_call: -
clone_size: -
v_call: TRBV10-3
cdr3_nt: TGTGCCAGCACCCGGCGGGCCCAAGAGACCCAGTACTTC
cdr3_aa: CASTRRAQETQYF

j_call: TRBJ1-5
d_call: -
clone_size: many
v_call: TRBV12-3/TRBV12-4
cdr3_nt: TGTGCCAGCGCATTGGGGCAGCCCCAGCATTTT
cdr3_aa: CASALGQPQHF

j_call: TRBJ1-4
d_call: -
clone_size: -
v_call: TRBV15
cdr3_nt: TGTGCCACCAGCAGAGATGGGCGGACCCTTAATGAAAAACTGTTTTTT
cdr3_aa: CATSRDGRTLNEKLFF

j_call: TRBJ2-1
d_call: -
clone_size: -
v_call: TRBV15
cdr3_nt: TGTGCCACCAGCACCCCTCCTTCCTACAATGAGCAGTTCTTC
cdr3_aa: CATSTPPSYNEQFF

j_call: TRBJ2-5
d_call: TRBD2
clone_size: few
v_call: TRBV7-2
cdr3_nt: TGTGCCAGCAGCTTCGATCTGGCGGGAGGAATCCAAGAGACCCAGTACTTC
cdr3_aa: CASSFDLAGGIQETQYF

j_call: TRBJ1-5
d_call: TRBD1
clone_size: -
v_call: TRBV10-3
cdr3_nt: TGTGCCAGCAGCGAAACAGGGGTAAGAGGAAATCAGCCCCAGCATTTT
cdr3_aa: CASSETGVRGNQPQHF

j_call: TRBJ2-7
d_call: -
clone_size: -
v_call: TRBV10-3
cdr3_nt: TGTGCTATCAGCAGCCGGCCCGGCATGGGCTACGAGCAGTACTTC
cdr3_aa: CAISSRPGMGYEQYF

j_call: TRBJ2-6
d_call: TRBD1
clone_size: many
v_call: TRBV29-1
cdr3_nt: TGCAGCGCGACAGGGGGCAGAACTGGGGCCAACGTCCTGACTTTC
cdr3_aa: CSATGGRTGANVLTF

j_call: TRBJ1-2
d_call: -
clone_size: -
v_call: TRBV16
cdr3_nt: TGTGCCAGCAGCCATGTCAGTAACTATGGCTACACCTTC
cdr3_aa: CASSHVSNYGYTF

j_call: TRBJ1-2
d_call: -
clone_size: -
v_call: TRBV7-9
cdr3_nt: TGTGCCAGCAGTGTAGGACGTTCTAACTATGGCTACACCTTC
cdr3_aa: CASSVGRSNYGYTF

j_call: TRBJ2-7
d_call: TRBD1
clone_size: -
v_call: TRBV7-2
cdr3_nt: TGTGCCAGCAGCCCCTACCGGACAGGGGGATTCCTACGACAGTACTTC
cdr3_aa: CASSPYRTGGFLRQYF

j_call: TRBJ2-7
d_call: -
clone_size: once
v_call: TRBV7-9
cdr3_nt: TGTGCCAGCAGCGCTACAACAGGGATAGGCAAGGGGCAGTACTTC
cdr3_aa: CASSATTGIGKGQYF

j_call: TRBJ1-5
d_call: -
clone_size: -
v_call: TRBV6-5
cdr3_nt: TGTGCCAGCAGTTACTCTGGCAGCAATCAGCCCCAGCATTTT
cdr3_aa: CASSYSGSNQPQHF

j_call: TRBJ2-7
d_call: -
clone_size: once
v_call: TRBV27
cdr3_nt: TGTGCCAGCAGTTCCTTGGGGAGCTGGGAGCAGTACTTC
cdr3_aa: CASSSLGSWEQYF